This T cell receptor (beta chain) was sequenced during a study of TIL therapy for anti-PD-1-resistant metastatic lung cancer. In the study overall: Median tumor PD-L1 proportion score was roughly 5.8%. By whole-exome sequencing, median non-synonymous tumor mutation burden was around 1.4 mutations per megabase.

The time point here: pre-treatment sample, taken before nivolumab and TIL therapy. The V gene's germline CDR1 is MNHEY and CDR2 SMNVEV (reference sequence). The CDR3 is made up of 17 amino acids. V gave up 2 bases and J gave up 0 bases, with 16 bases separating them. The libraries were made with immunoSEQ v3. Using immunoSEQ multiplex PCR, the repertoire was profiled, and TCRdb retains in-frame clones only, with some absent. The data contain around 55,000 clones, approximately 78% of them seen just once; the ten biggest clones take up just under 3%. The table lists this clone with a count of one. The target antigen is unknown. General study results and limits: Infused TIL clonotypes partially replaced the baseline blood repertoire, then decayed over months.

The chain carries TRBV27 and TRBJ1-1, with D uncertain. This TCR was sampled from a person aged 25-79 years with non-small cell lung cancer. Sequenced material: blood, taken at baseline. The CDR3 nucleotides are TGTGCCAGCAGTTTAGGTCGTGAGGGAGGTATGAACACTGAAGCTTTCTTT. Translation: CASSLGREGGMNTEAFF.